One and the same sample provided the 30 T cell receptor beta chains below, sequenced in a study of response to subunit inactivated influenza vaccine. MiXCR, run by TCRdb on the RT-PCR reads, gives a single entry per CDR3 protein. The sample lists 500,000 to 600,000 distinct CDR3 sequences, around 8% seen once, with around 13% in the top ten. The sequenced sample was PBMCs from blood, obtained less than 30 months after vaccination. The receptors shown here come from a man aged 50-75 years who received an inactivated influenza vaccine.

V is TRBV3-1 and J is TRBJ2-1, with a possible D match to TRBD2 (5 bases). The germline CDR1 and CDR2 sequences are LGHDT and YNNKEL (reference sequence). The CDR3 is made up of 12 amino acids. Trimming took off 0 bases at V and 11 bases at J, with 8 bases between the two ends. The DNA of the CDR3 is TGTGCCAGCAGCCAAGATGAGGGAAAGCAGTTCTTC. Its protein is CASSQDEGKQFF.

This clonotype was picked up a small number of times. This rearrangement joins TRBV3-1 to TRBJ2-5; TRBD2 aligns across 8 bases. CDR3 length: 16 residues. Germline loops: CDR1 LGHDT, CDR2 YNNKEL (reference sequence). J gave up 5 bases and V 3 bases, and 11 bases lay outside the gene matches. This CDR3 is CASSQSSGGGPETQYF. In DNA, the CDR3 is TGTGCCAGCAGCCAGTCCTCGGGGGGGGGCCCGGAGACCCAGTACTTC.

This clonotype has ten or more counts. This rearrangement joins TRBV20-1 to TRBJ2-1; D unresolved. The CDR3 is 12 residues long. From germline, CDR1 is DFQATT and CDR2 SNEGSKA (reference sequence). Trimming pared 3 bases from V and 6 bases from J, leaving 9 bases between. Here the CDR3 reads CSASVGSNEQFF. Written as DNA, the CDR3 is TGCAGTGCTAGCGTGGGAAGCAATGAGCAGTTCTTC.

This clonotype was picked up many times. CDR3 DNA sequence: TGCGCCAGCAGCGCAAGGGGACTAGCGGGGAACAATGAGCAGTTCTTC. Translating gives CASSARGLAGNNEQFF. The chain recombines TRBV5-1 with TRBJ2-1; 13 bases fit TRBD2. The CDR3 loop spans 16 amino acids. The J segment lost 5 bases and the V segment lost 4 bases, leaving 6 bases of the junction unmatched. The germline V gene has CDR1 SGHRS and CDR2 YFSETQ. Filled out from reference TRBV5-1 and TRBJ2-1, the complete variable domain reads KAGVTQTPRYLIKTRGQQVTLSCSPISGHRSVSWYQQTPGQGLQFLFEYFSETQRNKGNFPGRFSGRQFSNSRSEMNVSTLELGDSALYLCASSARGLAGNNEQFFGPGTRLTVL.

This sequence joins TRBV20-1 and TRBJ2-5, with 11 bases lining up with TRBD2. The CDR3 runs 19 residues. Germline V gives CDR1 DFQATT, CDR2 SNEGSKA (reference sequence). Trimming removed 0 bases from V and 2 bases from J; junction bases left unmatched: 14. The CDR3 DNA reads as TGCAGTGCTAGAGATCACGGGTACGCACTAGCGGGGGATCAAGAGACCCAGTACTTC. It codes for CSARDHGYALAGDQETQYF.

This clonotype came up many times. The chain couples TRBV7-2 to TRBJ2-1; D call uncertain. This CDR3 contains 13 residues. CDR1 and CDR2 (germline): SGHTA, FQGNSA. Trimming stripped 5 bases from V and 7 bases from J, with 12 bases between. The CDR3 loop is CASSPQVRNEQFF. CDR3 bases: TGTGCCAGCAGCCCGCAAGTACGGAATGAGCAGTTCTTC.

In this sample, this clonotype turned up a few times. The chain combines TRBV5-1 with TRBJ2-5; weak D call: TRBD2 (6 bases). V was cut by 1 base and J by 5 bases, with 15 bases left in between. The CDR3 runs 15 residues. Germline values: CDR1 SGHRS, CDR2 YFSETQ. CDR3 sequence (DNA): TGCGCCAGCAGCTTGAGGAGGGGTCGAGAGGAGACCCAGTACTTC. Its protein is CASSLRRGREETQYF.

This clonotype came up once. The gene calls are TRBV7-3 and TRBJ2-1; D remains unclear. The ends were cut back, 0 bases at V and 1 base at J, with 4 bases in the middle. Germline V CDR1 and CDR2: SGHTA, FQGTGA. The CDR3 loop spans 14 amino acids. DNA for the CDR3: TGTGCCAGCAGCTTAACTAATTCCTACAATGAGCAGTTCTTC. It specifies CASSLTNSYNEQFF.

This clonotype was detected only a few times. The chain uses TRBV29-1 and TRBJ1-2; D is unclear. The CDR3 spans 14 residues. Per the germline V gene, CDR1 is SQVTM and CDR2 is ANQGSEA. V gave up 2 bases and J gave up 4 bases, with 14 bases separating them. CDR3 sequence reads: CSVESPGSGYGYTF. The CDR3, as DNA: TGCAGCGTTGAATCCCCGGGCAGTGGCTATGGCTACACCTTC.

J is TRBJ2-7 and V is TRBV30, with 10 bases that match TRBD2. From germline, CDR1 is GTSNPN and CDR2 SVGIG (reference sequence). The CDR3 extends over 15 amino acids. Trimming took 2 bases from V and 2 from J; bases not matched to a gene: 6. This CDR3 reads CAWSSQAGGPYEQYF. Written as DNA, the CDR3 is TGTGCCTGGAGTTCCCAAGCGGGAGGGCCCTACGAGCAGTACTTC.

This clonotype was counted a few times. The gene calls are TRBV28 and TRBJ2-7; 7 nucleotides match TRBD1. Germline V gene sequence: CDR1 MDHEN, CDR2 SYDVKM. Trimming removed 4 bases from V and 0 bases from J; junction bases left unmatched: 12. The CDR3 is made up of 17 amino acids. CDR3 loop: CASSSLVQQGFSYEQYF. The CDR3 DNA reads TGTGCCAGCAGTTCCCTAGTACAACAGGGGTTCTCCTACGAGCAGTACTTC.

The table lists this clonotype with a few counts. The chain links TRBV7-2 to TRBJ1-2; D gene unclear. V shed 0 bases and J shed 10 bases, with 12 bases lying between them. CDR3 size: 13 residues. The V gene's germline CDR1 is SGHTA and CDR2 FQGNSA. CDR3 sequence: CASSLARRTDYTF. DNA for the CDR3: TGTGCCAGCAGCTTAGCCCGACGGACCGACTACACCTTC. The full variable domain, rest sourced from reference TRBV7-2 and TRBJ1-2, is GAGVSQSPSNKVTEKGKDVELRCDPISGHTALYWYRQSLGQGLEFLIYFQGNSAPDKSGLPSDRFSAERTGGSVSTLTIQRTQQEDSAVYLCASSLARRTDYTFGSGTRLTVV.

This clonotype was detected a few times. This rearrangement joins TRBV28 to TRBJ2-1; 9 bases map to TRBD1. The CDR3 length is 16 residues. V dropped 1 base and J dropped 7; count of bases not matched to a gene: 8. Germline V CDR1 and CDR2: MDHEN, SYDVKM. The CDR3: CASSLSPGQGGNEQFF. DNA for the CDR3: TGTGCCAGCAGTTTATCCCCGGGACAGGGAGGGAATGAGCAGTTCTTC.

This clonotype was picked up many times. The chain couples TRBV4-3 to TRBJ2-7; D is uncertain. The V gene lost 1 base and the J gene lost 3 bases, with 7 bases spanning the gap. Germline-derived CDR1 and CDR2 are LGHNA and YSLEER. The CDR3 contains 13 residues. The CDR3, as DNA: TGCGCCAGCAGCCAAGCAGGAGACTACGAGCAGTACTTC. Protein product: CASSQAGDYEQYF.

There are many counts of this clonotype. The chain carries TRBV9 and TRBJ1-1, with D possibly matching TRBD1 (6 bases). CDR3 length equals 14 residues. Germline CDR1 reads SGDLS; CDR2 reads YYNGEE. Deletions cut 2 bases from V and 4 bases from J, with 12 bases between. CDR3 bases: TGTGCCAGCAGCGTCGGGGGCTCAGGCACTGAAGCTTTCTTT. Translation gives CASSVGGSGTEAFF.

Note on this clonotype: A much larger clone lies a single base off, so this may be a read error. The rearrangement joins TRBV11-2 to TRBJ2-7, with 7 bases lining up with TRBD1. The CDR3 length is 14 residues. The ends lost 7 bases at V and 5 bases at J; junction bases unmatched: 11. Germline loops: CDR1 SGHAT, CDR2 FQNNGV. CDR3 sequence: CASTGDSTTDEQYF. CDR3 coding DNA: TGTGCCAGCACCGGGGACAGTACCACCGACGAGCAGTACTTC.

This clonotype has only a few counts. The chain is built from TRBV5-5 and TRBJ1-1; D is undetermined. The CDR3 consists of 16 residues. The germline CDR1 and CDR2 sequences are SGHKS and YYEKEE (reference sequence). V dropped 4 bases and J dropped 1 base, with 17 bases sitting between them. CDR3 loop: CASSPDVGLGNTEAFF. CDR3 DNA sequence: TGTGCCAGCAGCCCGGATGTTGGGTTGGGGAACACTGAAGCTTTCTTT.

This clonotype appeared a few times. The gene calls are TRBV6-5 and TRBJ1-6; 8 bases fit TRBD1. J was trimmed by 7 bases and V by 2 bases; bases with no gene match: 1. Germline CDR1 reads MNHEY; CDR2 reads SVGAGI. CDR3 size: 14 residues. CDR3 amino acids: CASSYRQGNSPLHF. CDR3 DNA: TGTGCCAGCAGTTACCGACAGGGGAATTCACCCCTCCACTTT.

The V gene is TRBV11-2, the J gene TRBJ2-1; D possibly corresponds to TRBD1 (6 bases). Germline V gives CDR1 SGHAT, CDR2 FQNNGV. The ends were cut back, 0 bases at V and 8 bases at J, with 14 bases in the middle. CDR3 length equals 15 residues. For the CDR3, the DNA is TGTGCCAGCAGCTTAGATCGAGCCCAGGGGCATGAGCAGTTCTTC. Translating gives CASSLDRAQGHEQFF.

Only a few counts were recorded for this clonotype. The chain employs TRBV5-1 and TRBJ1-1; D uncertain. This CDR3 is built from 12 residues. Trimming removed 4 bases at V and 7 bases at J, with 11 bases between. Germline CDR1 reads SGHRS; CDR2 reads YFSETQ. The CDR3 loop is CASSVIGGEAFF. The DNA of the CDR3 is TGCGCCAGCAGCGTAATCGGTGGTGAAGCTTTCTTT.

This clonotype showed up many times. J is TRBJ2-7 and V is TRBV12-3 or TRBV12-4; the match to TRBD1 covers 7 bases. This CDR3 spans 16 amino acids. V dropped 0 bases and J dropped 3; count of bases not matched to a gene: 8. In nucleotides, the CDR3 is TGTGCCAGCAGTTTAGCTAACAGGGGAAGTATCTACGAGCAGTACTTC. It specifies CASSLANRGSIYEQYF.

This clonotype occurred a few times. The V call is TRBV7-2, the J call TRBJ2-7; 7 bases map to TRBD1. Germline values: CDR1 SGHTA, CDR2 FQGNSA. The CDR3 is 13 residues long. V was pared by 5 bases and J by 2 bases, with 3 bases of the junction left unmatched. CDR3 protein: CASSDDRAYEQYF. For the CDR3, the DNA is TGTGCCAGCAGCGACGACAGGGCCTACGAGCAGTACTTC.

This clonotype was seen a handful of times. V is TRBV7-6 and J is TRBJ1-1; 8 bases match TRBD1. The CDR3 sequence is 18 residues long. The J segment lost 0 bases and the V segment lost 6 bases, leaving 15 bases of the junction unmatched. Per germline, CDR1 SGHVS and CDR2 FNYEAQ. The CDR3 coding sequence is TGTGCCAGCAGACCCCCTCCCAGGGGGCTACGAATGAACACTGAAGCTTTCTTT. Amino acids: CASRPPPRGLRMNTEAFF. The entire variable domain, with the rest obtained from reference TRBV7-6 and TRBJ1-1, is as follows: GAGVSQSPRYKVTKRGQDVALRCDPISGHVSLYWYRQALGQGPEFLTYFNYEAQQDKSGLPNDRFSAERPEGSISTLTIQRTEQRDSAMYRCASRPPPRGLRMNTEAFFGQGTRLTVV.

This clonotype has a count of ten or more. The chain employs TRBV5-1 and TRBJ2-1; D is unresolved. V lost 0 bases to trimming and J lost 10 bases, with 17 bases between them. CDR3 length: 15 amino acids. Germline CDR1 SGHRS, CDR2 YFSETQ. The CDR3 bases are TGCGCCAGCAGCTTGGGGGATTTAATTAAAAACGAGCAGTTCTTC. Translated: CASSLGDLIKNEQFF.

This clonotype showed up many times. This chain connects TRBV27 to TRBJ2-2; D not resolved. Germline assignment: CDR1 MNHEY and CDR2 SMNVEV (reference sequence). The CDR3 consists of 13 residues. V was cut by 6 bases and J by 5 bases, with 10 bases left in between. In DNA, the CDR3 is TGTGCCAGCAGCCCCTTTGAGACCGGGGAGCTGTTTTTT. Translated: CASSPFETGELFF.

This clonotype came up a few times. The chain joins TRBV3-1 to TRBJ2-4; maybe TRBD1 (5 bases). This CDR3 region has 14 residues. The V end was cut by 0 bases, the J end by 4 bases, with 7 bases between. The germline V gene has CDR1 LGHDT and CDR2 YNNKEL (reference sequence). The CDR3 bases are TGTGCCAGCAGCCAAGAAGCAGGGAAAAACATTCAGTACTTC. Its translation is CASSQEAGKNIQYF.

This clonotype was counted many times. The V gene is TRBV18, the J gene TRBJ2-2; D is perhaps TRBD1 (5 bases). The V gene lost 6 bases and the J gene lost 1 base, with 6 bases spanning the gap. This CDR3 has 13 residues. Germline V CDR1 and CDR2: KGHSH, LQKENI. The CDR3 region has the DNA TGTGCCAGCTCTACAGGGAACACCGGGGAGCTGTTTTTT. This gives the protein CASSTGNTGELFF.

This clonotype appeared many times. The gene calls are TRBV6-1 and TRBJ1-5; 10 bases map to TRBD1. The CDR3 extends over 15 amino acids. The trim removed 5 bases at V and 6 bases at J, leaving 7 bases unmatched. CDR1 and CDR2 (germline): MNHNS, SASEGT. The CDR3 DNA is TGTGCCAGCAGTCAACATGGGACAGGGGCTCAGCCCCAGCATTTT. Translating it yields CASSQHGTGAQPQHF.

V and J are TRBV11-2 and TRBJ2-6; 11 bases map to TRBD1. Per the germline V gene, CDR1 is SGHAT and CDR2 is FQNNGV. The CDR3 has 21 residues. Trimming took 5 bases from V and 2 from J; bases not matched to a gene: 17. The CDR3: CASSPTLGQGEVWAGANVLTF. Written as DNA, the CDR3 is TGTGCCAGCAGCCCTACCTTGGGACAGGGGGAAGTTTGGGCTGGGGCCAACGTCCTGACTTTC.

This clonotype has ten or more counts. V is TRBV7-9 and J is TRBJ1-1; no clear D gene. CDR1 and CDR2 (germline): SEHNR, FQNEAQ (reference sequence). V lost 2 bases and J 6 bases, leaving 10 bases between the germline ends. The CDR3 consists of 13 residues. The CDR3 nucleotides read TGTGCCAGCAGCTTAACGAGGTGGGCTGAAGCTTTCTTT. Translating gives CASSLTRWAEAFF.